A single sample gave rise to the 6 T cell receptor beta chains below, sequenced in a study of T cell changes during pregnancy in multiple sclerosis. Assay used: immunoSEQ multiplex PCR; TCRdb lists only in-frame clones, some missing. The table includes 40,000 to 60,000 clones, around 90% detected once. Sequencing was performed on peripheral blood, taken in the first trimester of pregnancy. These receptors came from a female donor in good health, enrolled as a control in a pregnancy study.

The chain combines TRBV7-2 with TRBJ1-5; D may be TRBD1 (6 bases). This CDR3 contains 14 residues. Germline values: CDR1 SGHTA, CDR2 FQGNSA. V lost 4 bases and J 4 bases, leaving 11 bases between the germline ends. The CDR3 is CASSSYTGNQPQHF. The CDR3 bases are TGTGCCAGCAGCTCTTACACAGGGAATCAGCCCCAGCATTTT. The full variable domain, with the rest looked up from reference TRBV7-2 and TRBJ1-5, is GAGVSQSPSNKVTEKGKDVELRCDPISGHTALYWYRQSLGQGLEFLIYFQGNSAPDKSGLPSDRFSAERTGGSVSTLTIQRTQQEDSAVYLCASSSYTGNQPQHFGDGTRLSIL.

The chain carries TRBV4-2 and TRBJ2-5; D unclear. The CDR3 extends over 13 amino acids. Germline V gene lookup returns CDR1 LGHNA and CDR2 YNFKEQ. Trimming took 4 bases from V and 4 from J, leaving 10 bases between them. The CDR3 DNA is TGTGCCAGCAGCCCACGGGTGCCAGAGACCCAGTACTTC. Its protein product is CASSPRVPETQYF.

In its sample, this clone was seen a few times. The chain has TRBV11-3 and TRBJ1-2, with TRBD1 matching over 12 bases. The CDR3 has 14 amino acids. Looked up from germline, CDR1 is SGHNT and CDR2 is YENEEA. V shed 5 bases and J 7 bases; nucleotides not matched to a gene: 5. The CDR3 DNA is TGTGCCAGCAGCAACCGGGACAGGGGGCTTGGCTACACCTTC. This gives the protein CASSNRDRGLGYTF.

The chain is built from TRBV25-1 and TRBJ2-1; 9 bases agree with TRBD1. This CDR3 comprises 15 residues. The V and J ends lost 5 bases and 4 bases, in that order; junction bases with no gene match: 6. The germline CDR1 and CDR2 sequences are MGHDK and SYGVNS. CDR3 sequence reads: CASSKQGAGYNEQFF. The CDR3 nucleotides read TGTGCCAGCAGTAAACAGGGGGCGGGTTACAATGAGCAGTTCTTC.

The chain carries TRBV5-4 and TRBJ2-3; 9 bases fit TRBD1. Trimming took 1 base from V and 2 from J; bases not matched to a gene: 5. This CDR3 comprises 16 residues. Germline V CDR1 and CDR2: SGHNT, YYREEE (reference sequence). This chain's CDR3 is CASSLKTGGYTDTQYF. The CDR3, as DNA: TGTGCCAGCAGCTTGAAGACAGGGGGATACACAGATACGCAGTATTTT.

In its sample, this clone was seen a few times. This rearrangement joins TRBV4-2 to TRBJ1-2; possible D gene TRBD1, 6 bases. The germline V and J ends were trimmed by 0 bases and 3 bases, with 11 bases remaining between them. CDR3 length equals 15 residues. Per germline, CDR1 LGHNA and CDR2 YNFKEQ. The CDR3 nucleotides are TGTGCCAGCAGCCAAGAGAGCGGGGGCGACTATGGCTACACCTTC. Amino acids: CASSQESGGDYGYTF.